This is a list of T cell receptor beta chains from one sample in a study of CXCR3-negative and CXCR3-positive naive CD8 T cells. TCRdb reanalyzed the 5' RACE reads, giving one entry per CDR3 protein sequence and no DNA. In total, the table holds 140,000 to 150,000 distinct CDR3 sequences. The sequenced sample consisted of naive CXCR3+ CD8+ T cells from blood. The receptors were gathered from a human donor in good health. Some clones in this sample may be carry-over from other donors' samples. The CDR3 runs from the conserved cysteine through the conserved F or W.

v_call	j_call	cdr3_aa
TRBV4-3	TRBJ1-1	CASSQLQGVNTEAFF
TRBV28	TRBJ2-7	CASSFIQEGAGAYEQYF
TRBV20-1	TRBJ2-1	CSTTRDHRSYNEQFF
TRBV27	TRBJ2-5	CASSFVAGVFGETQYF
TRBV11-2	TRBJ2-1	CASSFSGGADNEQFF
TRBV7-9	TRBJ1-5	CASSLSQGGQPQHF
TRBV6-2/TRBV6-3	TRBJ2-5	CASSPGLEAQYF
TRBV5-1	TRBJ2-7	CASSGNGGTPYEQYF
TRBV12-3/TRBV12-4	TRBJ2-2	CASNGQGATGELFF
TRBV7-9	TRBJ1-5	CASSFTGNNQPQHF
TRBV10-3	TRBJ2-1	CAISERDTEQFF
TRBV30	TRBJ2-3	CAWSLAAGGLDTQYF
TRBV19	TRBJ1-2	CASSRTFGYTF
TRBV28	TRBJ1-5	CASSPRSPLGYPQHF
TRBV20-1	TRBJ1-2	CSARERQGEGYTF
TRBV12-3/TRBV12-4	TRBJ2-5	CASSDRDLTQETQYF
TRBV11-3	TRBJ2-4	CASSLDPPGVGIQYF
TRBV7-3	TRBJ2-1	CASSDAGRQFF
TRBV20-1	TRBJ1-1	CSAREGTQMNTEAFF
TRBV4-3	TRBJ2-3	CASSQDRHFSTDTQYF
TRBV3-1	TRBJ2-7	CASSLGPTGPSYEQYF
TRBV28	TRBJ2-3	CASSPHAAGWVTDTQYF
TRBV7-3	TRBJ2-1	CASSLGPRGVNEQFF
TRBV28	TRBJ1-1	CASSPWTGDTEAFF
TRBV6-6	TRBJ2-2	CASSARTGENTGELFF
TRBV5-1	TRBJ2-7	CASSLSLTYTYEQYF
TRBV6-5	TRBJ1-1	CASSYYGNTEAFF
TRBV12-3/TRBV12-4	TRBJ2-1	CASSPTGVSWNEQFF
TRBV21-1	TRBJ1-2	CASSKGGTGPGLYGYTF
TRBV3-1	TRBJ2-1	CASSQDPQTYNEQFF
TRBV6-2/TRBV6-3	TRBJ2-7	CASSSLLEGISSYEQYF
TRBV6-5	TRBJ1-2	CASSSPDRIFYGYTF
TRBV7-9	TRBJ2-7	CASSYRVSHEQYF
TRBV27	TRBJ1-5	CASSSQRQPYSNQPQHF
TRBV12-3/TRBV12-4	TRBJ2-7	CASSLQNYEQYF
TRBV29-1	TRBJ1-2	CSVDRAGGYTF
TRBV4-2	TRBJ1-4	CASSQEQYSGSLREKLFF
TRBV29-1	TRBJ2-7	CSVCVGGVDEQYF
TRBV5-4	TRBJ2-2	CASSLVAGGTGELFF
TRBV4-1	TRBJ2-7	CASSQDIISGQGVYEQYF
TRBV5-4	TRBJ1-2	CASSLGTEGGYTF
TRBV7-9	TRBJ1-2	CASSISTEQMTYGYTF
TRBV29-1	TRBJ2-7	CSVVDSYEQYF
TRBV7-9	TRBJ2-2	CANGANTGELFF
TRBV25-1	TRBJ2-5	CASSEGVGETQYF
TRBV12-3/TRBV12-4	TRBJ1-5	CASSLGSPESNQPQHF
TRBV30	TRBJ2-1	CAWTHGTGGYNEQFF
TRBV27	TRBJ2-7	CASSFRVLVHEQYF
TRBV29-1	TRBJ2-3	CSVSGQVMTDTQYF
TRBV29-1	TRBJ2-3	CSVLLAGESDTQYF
TRBV5-6	TRBJ2-7	CASSFGQASYEQYF
TRBV5-1	TRBJ2-7	CASSWGPRDEQYF
TRBV7-2	TRBJ2-7	CASTFGADSSYEQYF
TRBV7-9	TRBJ1-1	CASSLGQGVITEAFF
TRBV5-6	TRBJ2-1	CASSSGTASYNEQFF